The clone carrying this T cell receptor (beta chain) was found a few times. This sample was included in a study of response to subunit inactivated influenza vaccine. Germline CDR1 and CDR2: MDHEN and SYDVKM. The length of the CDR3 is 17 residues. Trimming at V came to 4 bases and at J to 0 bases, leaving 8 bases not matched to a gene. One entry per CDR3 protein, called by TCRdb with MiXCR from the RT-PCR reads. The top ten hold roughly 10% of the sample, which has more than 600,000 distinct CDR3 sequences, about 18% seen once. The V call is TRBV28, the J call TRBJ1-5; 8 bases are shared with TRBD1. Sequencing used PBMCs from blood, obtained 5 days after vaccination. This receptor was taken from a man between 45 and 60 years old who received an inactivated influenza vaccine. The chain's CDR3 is CASSSADRVYSNQPQHF. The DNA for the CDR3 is TGTGCCAGCAGTTCTGCGGACAGGGTTTATAGCAATCAGCCCCAGCATTTT.